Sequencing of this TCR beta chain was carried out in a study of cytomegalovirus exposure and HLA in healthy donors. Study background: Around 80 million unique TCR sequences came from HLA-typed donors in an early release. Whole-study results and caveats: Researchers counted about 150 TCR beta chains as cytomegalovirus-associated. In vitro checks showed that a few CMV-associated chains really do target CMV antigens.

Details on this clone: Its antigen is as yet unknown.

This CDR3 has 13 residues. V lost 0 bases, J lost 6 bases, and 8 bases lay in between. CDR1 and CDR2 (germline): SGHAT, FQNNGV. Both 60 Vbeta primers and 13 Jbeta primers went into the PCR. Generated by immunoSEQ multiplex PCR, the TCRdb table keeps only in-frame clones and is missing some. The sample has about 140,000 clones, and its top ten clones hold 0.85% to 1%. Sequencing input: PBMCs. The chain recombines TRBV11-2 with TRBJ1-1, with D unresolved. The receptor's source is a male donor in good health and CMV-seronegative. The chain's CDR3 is CASSLDRRAEAFF. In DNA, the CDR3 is TGTGCCAGCAGCTTAGATCGGAGGGCTGAAGCTTTCTTT.